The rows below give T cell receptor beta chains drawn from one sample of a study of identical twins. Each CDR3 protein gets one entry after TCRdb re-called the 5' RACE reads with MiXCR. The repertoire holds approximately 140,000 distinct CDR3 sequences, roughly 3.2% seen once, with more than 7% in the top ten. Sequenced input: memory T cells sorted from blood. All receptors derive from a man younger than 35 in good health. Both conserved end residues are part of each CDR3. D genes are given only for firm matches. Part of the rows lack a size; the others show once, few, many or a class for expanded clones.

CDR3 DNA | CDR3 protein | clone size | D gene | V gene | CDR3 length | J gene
TGTGCCAGCAGTTACGGGGTTGTCGGGACAGCTGAAAAACTGTTTTTT | CASSYGVVGTAEKLFF | many | TRBD1 | TRBV6-5 | 16 | TRBJ1-4
TGTGCCAGCAGTTCCTTAGCGGGAGCCCGGGGCGAGCAGTACTTC | CASSSLAGARGEQYF | many | TRBD2 | TRBV27 | 15 | TRBJ2-7
TGTGCCAGTAGGGTAGAGGGGACCTACAATGAGCAGTTCTTC | CASRVEGTYNEQFF | - | - | TRBV19 | 14 | TRBJ2-1
TGTGCCAGCAGTAGGGGTGGACAGGGCGCGGTGAACACTGAAGCTTTCTTT | CASSRGGQGAVNTEAFF | - | TRBD1 | TRBV6-1 | 17 | TRBJ1-1
TGTGCCAGCAGCTTAGAGTGGGGCCTTAGCTCCTACAATGAGCAGTTCTTC | CASSLEWGLSSYNEQFF | few | - | TRBV11-3 | 17 | TRBJ2-1
TGTGCCAGCAGCAGCCGGGGTTATGGTAATGAAAAACTGTTTTTT | CASSSRGYGNEKLFF | - | - | TRBV7-9 | 15 | TRBJ1-4
TGCGCCAGCAGCCAACCGCGGACGGCTCTTACCCCCTACGAGCAGTACTTC | CASSQPRTALTPYEQYF | many | - | TRBV4-1 | 17 | TRBJ2-7
TGTGCTTTGACTCCTTCGGGGGAGACCCAGTACTTC | CALTPSGETQYF | many | - | TRBV7-9 | 12 | TRBJ2-5
TGCGCCAGCAGCTTGGCCTCCGCGAACACTGAAGCTTTCTTT | CASSLASANTEAFF | many | - | TRBV5-1 | 14 | TRBJ1-1
TGTGCCAGCCACAAAAGGCCGAGCACTGAAGCTTTCTTT | CASHKRPSTEAFF | many | - | TRBV28 | 13 | TRBJ1-1
TGTGCCAGCAGCTTAGTGGACGTAGATACGCAGTATTTT | CASSLVDVDTQYF | many | - | TRBV7-2 | 13 | TRBJ2-3
TGTGCCAGCAGTTTAGGGCAGGATAGCAATCAGCCCCAGCATTTT | CASSLGQDSNQPQHF | many | - | TRBV12-3/TRBV12-4 | 15 | TRBJ1-5
TGTGCCAGCAGTAATTACAATGAGCAGTTCTTC | CASSNYNEQFF | many | - | TRBV6-6 | 11 | TRBJ2-1
TGTGCCAGCAGAGACAGAGACAGGCCCCAGCATTTT | CASRDRDRPQHF | many | - | TRBV12-3/TRBV12-4 | 12 | TRBJ1-5
TGCGCCAGCAGCCCCCCAGGTGGGGGAAAAGATACGCAGTATTTT | CASSPPGGGKDTQYF | many | - | TRBV5-1 | 15 | TRBJ2-3
TGTGCCTGGAGTGTAAGACTAGCGGTCACAGATAGGCAGTATTTT | CAWSVRLAVTDRQYF | - | TRBD2 | TRBV30 | 15 | TRBJ2-3
TGTGCCAGCAGCTTACGGGCAGATCCGTACCAAGAGACCCAGTACTTC | CASSLRADPYQETQYF | many | - | TRBV7-8 | 16 | TRBJ2-5
TGTGCAAGTCGCTTAGGTTCCGGGACGGATACCTACGAGCAGTACTTC | CASRLGSGTDTYEQYF | many | - | TRBV12-2 | 16 | TRBJ2-7
TGCGCCAGCAGCGTGGTCGGAAACCAAGAGACCCAGTACTTC | CASSVVGNQETQYF | many | - | TRBV4-1 | 14 | TRBJ2-5
TGTGCCACGTGGACACCGGGAGATTCACCCCTCCACTTT | CATWTPGDSPLHF | many | - | TRBV10-3 | 13 | TRBJ1-6
TGTGCCAGCAATCAGGGACAGAAAGATGAAAAACTGTTTTTT | CASNQGQKDEKLFF | many | TRBD1 | TRBV7-9 | 14 | TRBJ1-4
TGCGCCAGCAGCGTGGGGACAGGCGAAAATGAAAAACTGTTTTTT | CASSVGTGENEKLFF | many | TRBD1 | TRBV5-1 | 15 | TRBJ1-4
TGCAGTGCTAGAGATGAAGGCGGGAGGGATTACAATGAGCAGTTCTTC | CSARDEGGRDYNEQFF | many | TRBD2 | TRBV20-1 | 16 | TRBJ2-1
TGCGCCAGCAGCGCTCCCCTCAGGGACGTGTCGAACACTGAAGCTTTCTTT | CASSAPLRDVSNTEAFF | many | - | TRBV5-1 | 17 | TRBJ1-1
TGTGCCAGCAGCTCCCGTAAAGGTGAAAAACTGTTTTTT | CASSSRKGEKLFF | many | - | TRBV4-2 | 13 | TRBJ1-4
TGTGCCAGTAGTATGGGATGGGGCACCACTGAAGCTTTCTTT | CASSMGWGTTEAFF | - | - | TRBV19 | 14 | TRBJ1-1
TGTGCCAGCATCCCGGGACACGGGCTTTTTGAGCAGTTCTTC | CASIPGHGLFEQFF | many | - | TRBV7-2 | 14 | TRBJ2-1
- | CASSFLAGGERKLFF | many | - | TRBV12-3/TRBV12-4 | 15 | TRBJ1-4
TGTGCCAGCAGCTTAACGGGGGGCGATGAAAAACTGTTTTTT | CASSLTGGDEKLFF | many | - | TRBV7-9 | 14 | TRBJ1-4
TGTGCCAGCAGTCCTTTACTAGCGGGAGGCCAAAACGAAAGGAACGAGCAGTACTTC | CASSPLLAGGQNERNEQYF | - | TRBD2 | TRBV11-2 | 19 | TRBJ2-7
TGCAGCGTTGAGGGCGGGAGGGGAGCCCGTACGCAGTATTTT | CSVEGGRGARTQYF | many | TRBD2 | TRBV29-1 | 14 | TRBJ2-3
TGTGCCAGCAGCACCGGACCGCTCGCAAATACGCAGTATTTT | CASSTGPLANTQYF | - | - | TRBV7-2 | 14 | TRBJ2-3
TGTGCCACCAGTGACACCGACAGGGGAGAGACCCAGTACTTC | CATSDTDRGETQYF | many | TRBD1 | TRBV24-1 | 14 | TRBJ2-5
TGCAGCGTTGAAGGTATCCGATCCTACAATGAGCAGTTCTTC | CSVEGIRSYNEQFF | many | - | TRBV29-1 | 14 | TRBJ2-1
TGCGCCAGCAGCCCGGGACAGAACTCCTACAATGAGCAGTTCTTC | CASSPGQNSYNEQFF | many | TRBD1 | TRBV5-1 | 15 | TRBJ2-1
TGCGCCAGCAGCTACGGGGGAGAGGGAGATGAGCAGTTCTTC | CASSYGGEGDEQFF | few | - | TRBV5-1 | 14 | TRBJ2-1
TGTGCCAGCAGCCGGACCGGGACCAACACCTACGAGCAGTACTTC | CASSRTGTNTYEQYF | many | - | TRBV7-9 | 15 | TRBJ2-7
TGTGCCAGCAGTTTAAGTCACCATGGGGGGTATGGCTACACCTTC | CASSLSHHGGYGYTF | many | - | TRBV12-3/TRBV12-4 | 15 | TRBJ1-2
TGTGCCAGCAGCTCGACTAGCGCCTTCTCCTACAATGAGCAGTTCTTC | CASSSTSAFSYNEQFF | many | TRBD2 | TRBV13 | 16 | TRBJ2-1
TGTGCCAGCTCACCACGAACGGGGGCCGACACTGAAGCTTTCTTT | CASSPRTGADTEAFF | many | - | TRBV18 | 15 | TRBJ1-1
TGCAGCGTTGGCGTGTCCGGGCACGAGCAGTACTTC | CSVGVSGHEQYF | medium-sized | - | TRBV29-1 | 12 | TRBJ2-7
TGTGCCACACGGACTAGTAGGTTCTTC | CATRTSRFF | many | TRBD2 | TRBV10-3 | 9 | TRBJ2-1
TGTGCCAGCTCGCGGGACAGGCTGGGTACTGAAGCTTTCTTT | CASSRDRLGTEAFF | - | TRBD1 | TRBV18 | 14 | TRBJ1-1
TGTGCCAGCAGAGGGACAGCGAATAATTCACCCCTCCACTTT | CASRGTANNSPLHF | many | TRBD1 | TRBV27 | 14 | TRBJ1-6